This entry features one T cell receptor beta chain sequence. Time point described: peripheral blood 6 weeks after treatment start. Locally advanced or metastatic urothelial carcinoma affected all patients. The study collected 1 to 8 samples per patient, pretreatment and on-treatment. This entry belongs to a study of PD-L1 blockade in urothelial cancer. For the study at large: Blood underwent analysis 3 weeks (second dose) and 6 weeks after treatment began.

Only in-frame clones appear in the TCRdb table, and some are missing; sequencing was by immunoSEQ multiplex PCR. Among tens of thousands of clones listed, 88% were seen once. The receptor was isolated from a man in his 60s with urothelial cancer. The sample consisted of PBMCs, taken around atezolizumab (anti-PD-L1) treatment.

In nucleotides, the CDR3 is TGTGCCAGTAGTACGACACCCAGCTCCTACGAGCAGTACTTC. This translates into CASSTTPSSYEQYF. The chain is built from TRBV19 and TRBJ2-7; D unresolved. The germline V gene encodes CDR1 LNHDA and CDR2 SQIVND (reference sequence). The ends were cut back, 4 bases at V and 0 bases at J, with 10 bases in the middle. The CDR3 covers 14 residues.